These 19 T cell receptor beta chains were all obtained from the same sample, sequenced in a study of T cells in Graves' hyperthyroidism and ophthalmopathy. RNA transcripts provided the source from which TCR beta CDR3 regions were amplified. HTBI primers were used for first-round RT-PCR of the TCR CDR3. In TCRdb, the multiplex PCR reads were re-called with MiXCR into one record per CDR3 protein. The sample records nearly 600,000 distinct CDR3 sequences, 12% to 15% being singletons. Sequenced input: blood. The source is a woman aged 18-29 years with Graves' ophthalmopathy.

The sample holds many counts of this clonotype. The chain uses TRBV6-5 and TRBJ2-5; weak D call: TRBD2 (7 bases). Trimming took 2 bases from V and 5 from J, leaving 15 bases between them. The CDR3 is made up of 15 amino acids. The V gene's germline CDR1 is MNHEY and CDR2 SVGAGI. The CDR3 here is CASSYQGGAWETQYF. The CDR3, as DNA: TGTGCCAGCAGTTACCAAGGGGGGGCCTGGGAGACCCAGTACTTC.

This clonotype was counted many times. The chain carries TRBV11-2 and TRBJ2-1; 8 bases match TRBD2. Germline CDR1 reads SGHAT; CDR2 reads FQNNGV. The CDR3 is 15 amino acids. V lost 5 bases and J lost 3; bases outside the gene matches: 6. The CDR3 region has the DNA TGTGCCAGCAGCGCGCGGGAGGCCTACTACAATGAGCAGTTCTTC. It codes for CASSAREAYYNEQFF.

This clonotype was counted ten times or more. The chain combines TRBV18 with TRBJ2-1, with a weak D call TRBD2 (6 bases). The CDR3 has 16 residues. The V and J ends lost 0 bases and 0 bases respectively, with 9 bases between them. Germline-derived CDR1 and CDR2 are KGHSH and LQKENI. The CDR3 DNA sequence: TGTGCCAGCTCACCACCGACCGGGAGCTCCTACAATGAGCAGTTCTTC. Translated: CASSPPTGSSYNEQFF. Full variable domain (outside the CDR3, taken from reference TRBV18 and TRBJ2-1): NAGVMQNPRHLVRRRGQEARLRCSPMKGHSHVYWYRQLPEEGLKFMVYLQKENIIDESGMPKERFSAEFPKEGPSILRIQQVVRGDSAAYFCASSPPTGSSYNEQFFGPGTRLTVL.

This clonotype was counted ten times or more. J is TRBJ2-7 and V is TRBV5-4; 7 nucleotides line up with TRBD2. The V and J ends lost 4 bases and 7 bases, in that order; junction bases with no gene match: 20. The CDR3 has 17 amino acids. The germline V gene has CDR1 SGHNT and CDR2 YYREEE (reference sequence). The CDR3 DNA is TGTGCCAGCAGCCGCGGATCGGTTGGCGGGAGCGCCCTGGAGCAGTACTTC. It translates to CASSRGSVGGSALEQYF.

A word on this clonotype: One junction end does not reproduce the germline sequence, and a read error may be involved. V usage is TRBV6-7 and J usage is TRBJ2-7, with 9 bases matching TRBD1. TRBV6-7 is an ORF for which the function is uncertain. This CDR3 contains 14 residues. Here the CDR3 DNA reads TGTGCCAGCAATTACGACAGGGGGAACTACGAGCAGTACTTC. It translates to CASNYDRGNYEQYF.

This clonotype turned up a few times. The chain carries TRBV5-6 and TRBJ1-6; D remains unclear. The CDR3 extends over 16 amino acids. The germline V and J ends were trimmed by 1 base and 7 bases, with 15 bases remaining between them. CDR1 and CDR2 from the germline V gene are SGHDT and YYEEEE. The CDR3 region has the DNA TGTGCCAGCAGCTTGCCCGGACCCTTTGGGAATTCACCCCTCCACTTT. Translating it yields CASSLPGPFGNSPLHF.

In DNA form, the CDR3 reads TGTGCCAGTAGTCCAGGGCTTACGGAAATCTACAATGAGCAGTTCTTC. Translating gives CASSPGLTEIYNEQFF. This rearrangement joins TRBV19 to TRBJ2-1, with D possibly TRBD1 on 5 matching bases. The CDR3 has 16 residues. The V and J ends lost 5 bases and 3 bases respectively, with 17 bases between them. Germline V CDR1 and CDR2: LNHDA, SQIVND (reference sequence).

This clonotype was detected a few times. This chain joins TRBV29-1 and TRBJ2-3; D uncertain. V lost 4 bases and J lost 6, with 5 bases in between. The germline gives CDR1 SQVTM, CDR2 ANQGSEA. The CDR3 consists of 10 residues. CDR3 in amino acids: CSVADDTQYF. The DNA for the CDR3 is TGCAGCGTTGCAGATGATACGCAGTATTTT.

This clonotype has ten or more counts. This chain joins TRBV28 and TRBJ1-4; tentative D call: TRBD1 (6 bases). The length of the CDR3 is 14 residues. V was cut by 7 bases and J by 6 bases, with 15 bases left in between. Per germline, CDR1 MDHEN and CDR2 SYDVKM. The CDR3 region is CASTPPGQHEKLFF. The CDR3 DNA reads TGTGCCAGCACCCCACCGGGACAACATGAAAAACTGTTTTTT. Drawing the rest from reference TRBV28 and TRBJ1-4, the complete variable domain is DVKVTQSSRYLVKRTGEKVFLECVQDMDHENMFWYRQDPGLGLRLIYFSYDVKMKEKGDIPEGYSVSREKKERFSLILESASTNQTSMYLCASTPPGQHEKLFFGSGTQLSVL.

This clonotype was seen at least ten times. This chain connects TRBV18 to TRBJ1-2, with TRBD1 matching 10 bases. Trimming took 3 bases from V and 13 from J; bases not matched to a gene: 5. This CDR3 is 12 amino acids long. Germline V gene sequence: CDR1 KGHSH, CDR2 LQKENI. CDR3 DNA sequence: TGTGCCAGCTCACCCGGGACAGGGGCAGGCACCTTC. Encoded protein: CASSPGTGAGTF.

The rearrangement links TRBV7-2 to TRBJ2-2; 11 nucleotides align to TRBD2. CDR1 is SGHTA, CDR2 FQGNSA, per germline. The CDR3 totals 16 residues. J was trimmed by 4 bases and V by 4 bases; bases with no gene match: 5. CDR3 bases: TGTGCCAGCAGCTCTAGCGGGAGGAGCGGCACCGGGGAGCTGTTTTTT. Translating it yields CASSSSGRSGTGELFF.

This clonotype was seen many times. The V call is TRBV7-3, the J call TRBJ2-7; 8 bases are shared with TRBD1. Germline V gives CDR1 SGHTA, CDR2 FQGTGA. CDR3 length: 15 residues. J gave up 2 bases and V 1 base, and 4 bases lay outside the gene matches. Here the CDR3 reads CASSLMAGGAYEQYF. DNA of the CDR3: TGTGCCAGCAGCTTAATGGCAGGGGGCGCCTACGAGCAGTACTTC.

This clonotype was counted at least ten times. The chain's CDR3 is CASSDDRVFHEQYF. The DNA of the CDR3 is TGTGCCAGCAGTGACGACAGGGTGTTTCACGAGCAGTACTTC. The chain links TRBV2 to TRBJ2-7, with 7 nucleotides matching TRBD1. There are 14 residues in the CDR3. Germline V gene data show CDR1 as SNHLY and CDR2 as FYNNEI. V lost 3 bases, J lost 5 bases, and 7 bases stayed unmatched.

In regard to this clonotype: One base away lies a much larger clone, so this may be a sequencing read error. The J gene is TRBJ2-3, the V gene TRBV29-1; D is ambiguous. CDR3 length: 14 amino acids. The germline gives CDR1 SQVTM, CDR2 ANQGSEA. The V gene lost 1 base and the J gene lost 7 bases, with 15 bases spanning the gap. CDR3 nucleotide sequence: TGCAGCGTTGAAGTTTGGGTCAGGCCGAATACGCAGTATTTT. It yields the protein CSVEVWVRPNTQYF.

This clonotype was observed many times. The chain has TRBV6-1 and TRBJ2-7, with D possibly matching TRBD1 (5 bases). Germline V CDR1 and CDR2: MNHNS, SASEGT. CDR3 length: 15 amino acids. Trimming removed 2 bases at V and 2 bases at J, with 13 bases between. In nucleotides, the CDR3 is TGTGCCAGCAGTGAAATGGAAGGACACCCCTACGAGCAGTACTTC. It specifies CASSEMEGHPYEQYF.

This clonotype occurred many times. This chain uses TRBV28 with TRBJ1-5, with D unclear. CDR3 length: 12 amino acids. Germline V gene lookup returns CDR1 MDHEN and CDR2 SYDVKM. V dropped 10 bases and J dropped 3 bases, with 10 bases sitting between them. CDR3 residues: CATRFSNQPQHF. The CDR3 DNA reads TGTGCCACCAGATTTTCCAATCAGCCCCAGCATTTT.

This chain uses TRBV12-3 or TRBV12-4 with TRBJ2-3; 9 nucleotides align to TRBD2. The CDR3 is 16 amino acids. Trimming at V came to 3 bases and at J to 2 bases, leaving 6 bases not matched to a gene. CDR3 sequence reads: CASSLRLAESTDTQYF. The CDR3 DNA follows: TGTGCCAGCAGTTTGCGACTAGCGGAATCCACAGATACGCAGTATTTT.

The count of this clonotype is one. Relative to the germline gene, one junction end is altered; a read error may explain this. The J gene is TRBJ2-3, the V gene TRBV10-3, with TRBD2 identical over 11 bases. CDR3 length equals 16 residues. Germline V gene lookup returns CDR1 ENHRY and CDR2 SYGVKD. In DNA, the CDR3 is TGTGCCATCAGTGGGCAGACTAGCGGGGTTGAAGATATGCAGTATTTT. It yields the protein CAISGQTSGVEDMQYF.

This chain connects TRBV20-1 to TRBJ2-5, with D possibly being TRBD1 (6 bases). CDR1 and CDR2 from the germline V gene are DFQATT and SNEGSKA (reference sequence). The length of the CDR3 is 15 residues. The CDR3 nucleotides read TGCAATGCCCAATCCCTTACAGGGAACAAAGAGACCCAGTACTTC. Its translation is CNAQSLTGNKETQYF.